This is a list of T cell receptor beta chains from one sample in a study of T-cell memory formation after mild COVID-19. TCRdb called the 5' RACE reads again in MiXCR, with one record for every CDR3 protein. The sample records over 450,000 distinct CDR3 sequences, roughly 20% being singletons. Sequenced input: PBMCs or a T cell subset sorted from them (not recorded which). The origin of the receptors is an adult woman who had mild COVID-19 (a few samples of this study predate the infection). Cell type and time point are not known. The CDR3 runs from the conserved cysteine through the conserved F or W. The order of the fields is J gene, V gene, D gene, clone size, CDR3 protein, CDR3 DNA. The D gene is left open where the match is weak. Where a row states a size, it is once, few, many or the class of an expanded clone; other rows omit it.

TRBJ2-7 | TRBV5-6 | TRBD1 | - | CASSFGTGLQNEQYF | TGTGCCAGCAGCTTTGGGACAGGGTTGCAAAACGAGCAGTACTTC
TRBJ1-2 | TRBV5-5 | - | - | CASTKSRERVYGYTF | TGTGCCAGCACCAAATCAAGGGAAAGGGTCTATGGCTACACCTTC
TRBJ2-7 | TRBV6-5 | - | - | CASSYSVGGPPAEQYF | TGTGCCAGCAGTTATTCTGTGGGGGGGCCTCCTGCCGAGCAGTACTTC
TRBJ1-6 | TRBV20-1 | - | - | CSARDKTVGASNSPLHF | TGCAGTGCTAGAGATAAGACGGTAGGGGCTTCGAATTCACCCCTCCACTTT
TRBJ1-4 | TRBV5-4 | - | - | CASSSGTMGTLNEKLFF | TGTGCCAGCAGCTCCGGGACGATGGGGACCCTTAATGAAAAACTGTTTTTT
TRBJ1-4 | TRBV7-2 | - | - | CASSIQGRTTNEKLFF | TGTGCCAGCAGCATCCAAGGACGGACAACTAATGAAAAACTGTTTTTT
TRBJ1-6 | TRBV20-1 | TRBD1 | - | CSARVDRGRNSPLHF | TGCAGTGCTAGGGTGGACAGGGGAAGAAATTCACCCCTCCACTTT
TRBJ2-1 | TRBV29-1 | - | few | CSVKSLYNEQFF | TGCAGCGTTAAGTCCCTCTACAATGAGCAGTTCTTC
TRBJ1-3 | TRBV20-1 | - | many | CSARQGGTGNTIYF | TGCAGTGCTAGACAGGGTGGGACTGGAAACACCATATATTTT
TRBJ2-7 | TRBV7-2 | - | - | CASSLPNAREQYF | TGTGCCAGCAGCTTACCGAATGCGCGAGAGCAGTACTTC
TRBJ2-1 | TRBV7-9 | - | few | CASSLVFGGGNEQFF | TGTGCCAGCAGCTTAGTTTTCGGCGGCGGCAATGAGCAGTTCTTC
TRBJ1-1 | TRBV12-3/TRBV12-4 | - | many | CASRDGGGATEAFF | TGTGCCAGCAGGGACGGGGGCGGGGCTACTGAAGCTTTCTTT
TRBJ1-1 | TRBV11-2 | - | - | CASSFPGTPNTEAFF | TGTGCCAGCAGCTTTCCCGGGACACCTAACACTGAAGCTTTCTTT
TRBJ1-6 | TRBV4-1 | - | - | CASSQDPQGNAPLHF | TGCGCCAGCAGCCAAGATCCACAGGGAAACGCACCCCTCCACTTT
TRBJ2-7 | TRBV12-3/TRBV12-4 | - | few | CASSLMGEQYF | TGTGCCAGCAGTTTAATGGGGGAGCAGTACTTC
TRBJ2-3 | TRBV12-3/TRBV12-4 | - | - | CASSLVDRASTDTQYF | TGTGCCAGCAGTTTAGTGGACAGAGCTAGCACAGATACGCAGTATTTT
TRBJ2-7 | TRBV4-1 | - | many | CASSQVGTYEQYF | TGTGCCAGCAGCCAAGTGGGAACTTACGAGCAGTACTTC
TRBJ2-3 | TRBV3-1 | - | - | CASSPELVSTNTQYF | TGTGCCAGCAGCCCCGAACTAGTTAGCACAAATACGCAGTATTTT
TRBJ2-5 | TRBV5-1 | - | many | CASSELPTQETQYF | TGCGCCAGCAGCGAACTACCGACACAAGAGACCCAGTACTTC
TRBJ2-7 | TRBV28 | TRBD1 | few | CASSQIRDRGSYEQYF | TGTGCCAGCAGTCAGATCCGGGACAGGGGGTCCTACGAGCAGTACTTC
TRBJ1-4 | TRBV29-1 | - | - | CSVESGGGEKLFF | TGCAGCGTTGAATCTGGGGGCGGTGAAAAACTGTTTTTT
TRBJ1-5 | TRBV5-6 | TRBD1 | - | CASSLSGVTGVNQPQHF | TGTGCCAGCAGCTTAAGTGGGGTGACAGGGGTGAATCAGCCCCAGCATTTT